This T cell receptor beta chain was identified in a study of control samples from healthy donors and cancer patients. Data came from immunoSEQ multiplex PCR; TCRdb stores just in-frame clones and leaves some out. Counted here are fewer than 200,000 clones, 93% occurring once; the ten biggest clones make up about 4%. This clone was counted a single time. Germline CDR1 reads KGHSH; CDR2 reads LQKENI. The ends were cut back, 6 bases at V and 6 bases at J, with 17 bases in the middle. This CDR3 has 14 residues. The genes are TRBV18 and TRBJ1-2; maybe TRBD1 (6 bases). The clonotype originates from a woman in her fifties or sixties in good health. Sequenced material: blood. The CDR3 spells CASSVQDSFDGYTF. The CDR3 nucleotides read TGTGCCAGCTCCGTACAGGACAGCTTTGATGGCTACACCTTC.